The rows below give T cell receptor beta chains drawn from one sample of a study of Graves' ophthalmopathy and Graves' hyperthyroidism. From the multiplex PCR reads, TCRdb called clonotypes with MiXCR, one entry per CDR3 protein. The table records fewer than 650,000 distinct CDR3 sequences, approximately 21% of them present only once. The specimen was peripheral blood. All receptors derive from a woman aged 18-29 years with stable Graves' hyperthyroidism. Some clones in this sample may be carry-over from other donors' samples. Both conserved end residues are part of each CDR3. D genes are given only for firm matches. A row's size may be missing; if present it is once, few, many or a size class.

cdr3_nt cdr3_aa d_call clone_size j_call v_call
TGTGCCAGCAGTGGGGCCCAGGGGGCCCTGAACACTGAAGCTGTCTTT CASSGAQGALNTEAVF TRBD1 NA TRBJ1-1 TRBV25-1
TGCGCCAGCAGCTCGGAAGGGGTGAGCTCCTATAATTCACCCCTCCACTTT CASSSEGVSSYNSPLHF NA many TRBJ1-6 TRBV5-1
TGTGCCAGCAGTTTGGGGGGGGGTTCCGAGCAGTACTTC CASSLGGGSEQYF TRBD2 many TRBJ2-7 TRBV6-5
TGTGCCAGCCAGCAGCCCGGATCCTCAACGGGAGAGCCCGTTTATGGCTACACCTTC CASQQPGSSTGEPVYGYTF NA NA TRBJ1-2 TRBV6-4
TGTGCCTGGAGGGGGACACCGGGAAACACCATATATTTT CAWRGTPGNTIYF NA many TRBJ1-3 TRBV30
TGTGCCAGCAGCTTAGCTTACCTCCAAGAGACCCAGTACTTC CASSLAYLQETQYF NA many TRBJ2-5 TRBV7-8
TGTGCCAGCAGTGAAGGGACAGGGGTCGACGAGCAGTACTTC CASSEGTGVDEQYF TRBD1 NA TRBJ2-7 TRBV25-1
TGCGCCAGCAGCCAGCGGACTCCGGGACAGGGGACCACAGATACGCAGTATTTT CASSQRTPGQGTTDTQYF TRBD1 NA TRBJ2-3 TRBV4-1
TGTGCCAGCAGTTTCGGGGACAGGAGCTTTTTAGCGATCGGCGCAGATACGCAGTATTTT CASSFGDRSFLAIGADTQYF TRBD1 many TRBJ2-3 TRBV28
TGTGCCACCAGCAGAGATCATATGAACCTTAGCAATCAGCCCCAGCATTTT CATSRDHMNLSNQPQHF NA NA TRBJ1-5 TRBV15
TGCGCCAGCAGACACCCGGACAGGGGAGAACTGTGGAGGGTGAACACTGAAGCTTTCTTT CASRHPDRGELWRVNTEAFF TRBD1 many TRBJ1-1 TRBV10-1
TGTGCCAGTAGTACCACAGTTGCCTACGAGCAGTACTTC CASSTTVAYEQYF NA many TRBJ2-7 TRBV19
TGTGCCAGCACTCATGGGTCCGAGAATTCACCCCTCCACTTT CASTHGSENSPLHF NA many TRBJ1-6 TRBV6-2/TRBV6-3
TGTGCCAGCAGTCAGGCAGGGGAGGACTATGGCTACACCTTC CASSQAGEDYGYTF NA many TRBJ1-2 TRBV6-1
TGTGCCAGTAGTATAGATCGGGGCACTGAAGCTTTCTTT CASSIDRGTEAFF NA many TRBJ1-1 TRBV19
TGTGCCAGCAGTGACACAGGGGGAGGCAATCAGCCCCAGCATTTT CASSDTGGGNQPQHF TRBD1 many TRBJ1-5 TRBV6-1
TGTGCCAGCAGCTTAGGGCCAGGGTTCATCTCCTACGAGCAGTACTTC CASSLGPGFISYEQYF NA many TRBJ2-7 TRBV7-2
TGTGCCAGCAGTGGGGGACAGGGGTGGACTGAAGCTTTCTTT CASSGGQGWTEAFF TRBD1 many TRBJ1-1 TRBV12-3/TRBV12-4
TGTGCCAGCAGTTTGAGGGTTGAGAACACTGAAGCTTTCTTT CASSLRVENTEAFF NA many TRBJ1-1 TRBV12-3/TRBV12-4
TGTGCCAGCAGTTTAGTGACAGGGACGTCTGGAAACACCATATATTTT CASSLVTGTSGNTIYF TRBD1 many TRBJ1-3 TRBV12-3/TRBV12-4
TGTGCCAGCAGCCAGGACTATTCCGGGGAGCTGTTTTTT CASSQDYSGELFF NA NA TRBJ2-2 TRBV4-2
TGCGCCAGCAGCCAAGAGTCGGGTCAGCCCCAGCATTTT CASSQESGQPQHF NA few TRBJ1-5 TRBV4-1
TGTGCCAGCAGATTTAGCGGGGGACCGAACACCGGGGAGCTGTTTTTT CASRFSGGPNTGELFF TRBD2 NA TRBJ2-2 TRBV13
TGTGCCAGCAGCTTATCTGACAGAGGAACTGAAGCTTTCTTT CASSLSDRGTEAFF NA many TRBJ1-1 TRBV7-9
TGTGCCAGCAAGGTAGGACAGGGGAATCAGCCCCAGCATTTT CASKVGQGNQPQHF TRBD1 many TRBJ1-5 TRBV27
TGTGCCAGTGGTATCGTGGCAGGGGTTGGCAATCAGCCCCAGCATTTT CASGIVAGVGNQPQHF NA many TRBJ1-5 TRBV19
TGTGCCAGCAGCTTCACAGGGGGGTATGGCTACACCTTC CASSFTGGYGYTF TRBD1 many TRBJ1-2 TRBV28
TGCGCCAGCAGCCAAGTAGGAGACAGGGGGTCACCCCTCCACTTT CASSQVGDRGSPLHF TRBD1 NA TRBJ1-6 TRBV4-1
TGTGCCAGCAGTTACTCGAGCCAGCTGATAACCTACGAGCAGTACTTC CASSYSSQLITYEQYF NA NA TRBJ2-7 TRBV6-5
TGTGCCAGCAGCGAACATCCATTAATCTACGAGCAGTACTTC CASSEHPLIYEQYF NA NA TRBJ2-7 TRBV7-6
TGTGCCAGTAAGACTAGCGGGAGTCTAGACGAGCAGTACTTC CASKTSGSLDEQYF TRBD2 NA TRBJ2-7 TRBV6-1
TGTGCCAGCAGTACCCCCTCCGACATTTCCTACGAGCAGTACTTC CASSTPSDISYEQYF NA NA TRBJ2-7 TRBV28
TGTGCCAGCAGCCCACCCAGCGGGACCGGGGAGCTGTTTTTT CASSPPSGTGELFF NA many TRBJ2-2 TRBV12-3/TRBV12-4
TGTGCCAGCAGCTCCGGACCCTCCCCGCAGCCCCAGCATTTT CASSSGPSPQPQHF NA many TRBJ1-5 TRBV7-4
TGTGCCAGCAGCTCGGGGGGGCACGGGGAGCTGTTTTTT CASSSGGHGELFF TRBD2 NA TRBJ2-2 TRBV12-3/TRBV12-4
TGTGCCAGCCAAGAGTCAGGGATAAACTATGGCTACACCTTC CASQESGINYGYTF NA many TRBJ1-2 TRBV6-1
TGTGCCAGCAGCCGCCGTACAGGGGGCGCTGACACCGGGGAGCTGTTTTTT CASSRRTGGADTGELFF TRBD1 NA TRBJ2-2 TRBV28